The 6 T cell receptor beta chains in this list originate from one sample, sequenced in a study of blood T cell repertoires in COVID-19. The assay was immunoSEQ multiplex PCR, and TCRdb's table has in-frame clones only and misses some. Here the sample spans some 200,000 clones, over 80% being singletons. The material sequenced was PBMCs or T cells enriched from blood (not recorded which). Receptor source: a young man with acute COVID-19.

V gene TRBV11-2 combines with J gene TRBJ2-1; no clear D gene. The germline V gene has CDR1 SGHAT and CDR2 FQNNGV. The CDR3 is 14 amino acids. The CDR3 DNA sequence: TGTGTCCTTCCAGCGAGGAGCTCCTACAATGAGCAGTTCTTC. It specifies CVLPARSSYNEQFF. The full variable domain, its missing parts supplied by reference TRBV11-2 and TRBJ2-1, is EAGVAQSPRYKIIEKRQSVAFWCNPISGHATLYWYQQILGQGPKLLIQFQNNGVVDDSQLPKDRFSAERLKGVDSTLKIQPAKLEDSAVYLCVLPARSSYNEQFFGPGTRLTVL.

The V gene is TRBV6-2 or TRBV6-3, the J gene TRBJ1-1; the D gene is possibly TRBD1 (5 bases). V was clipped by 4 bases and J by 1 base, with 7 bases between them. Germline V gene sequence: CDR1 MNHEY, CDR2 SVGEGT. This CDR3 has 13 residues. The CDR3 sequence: CASSFGGNTEAFF. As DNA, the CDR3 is TGTGCCAGCAGTTTCGGGGGGAACACTGAAGCTTTCTTT.

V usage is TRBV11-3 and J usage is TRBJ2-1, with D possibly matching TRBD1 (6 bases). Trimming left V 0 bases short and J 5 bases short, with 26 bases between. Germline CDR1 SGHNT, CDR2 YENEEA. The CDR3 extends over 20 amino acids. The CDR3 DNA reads TGTGCCAGCAGCTTAGATTCCACGGCCCCGACAGGACGCCTTAACAATGAGCAGTTCTTC. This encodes CASSLDSTAPTGRLNNEQFF.

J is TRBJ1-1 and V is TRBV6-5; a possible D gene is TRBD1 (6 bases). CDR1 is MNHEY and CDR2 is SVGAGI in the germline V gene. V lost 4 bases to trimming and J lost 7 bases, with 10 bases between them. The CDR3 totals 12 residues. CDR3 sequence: CASSSPDSEAFF. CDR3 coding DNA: TGTGCCAGCAGTTCCCCGGACAGTGAAGCTTTCTTT.

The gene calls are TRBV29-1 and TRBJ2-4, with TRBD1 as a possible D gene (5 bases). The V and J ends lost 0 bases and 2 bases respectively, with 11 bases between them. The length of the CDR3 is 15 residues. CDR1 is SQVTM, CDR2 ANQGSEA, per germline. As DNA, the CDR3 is TGCAGCGTTGAAGAGGGCCAGGGAACCAAAAACATTCAGTACTTC. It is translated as CSVEEGQGTKNIQYF.

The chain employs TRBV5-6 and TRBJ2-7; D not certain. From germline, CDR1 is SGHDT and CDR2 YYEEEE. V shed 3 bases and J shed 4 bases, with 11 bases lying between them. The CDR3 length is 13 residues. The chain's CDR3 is CASSYQLRYEQYF. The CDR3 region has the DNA TGTGCCAGCAGCTATCAACTAAGATACGAGCAGTACTTC.